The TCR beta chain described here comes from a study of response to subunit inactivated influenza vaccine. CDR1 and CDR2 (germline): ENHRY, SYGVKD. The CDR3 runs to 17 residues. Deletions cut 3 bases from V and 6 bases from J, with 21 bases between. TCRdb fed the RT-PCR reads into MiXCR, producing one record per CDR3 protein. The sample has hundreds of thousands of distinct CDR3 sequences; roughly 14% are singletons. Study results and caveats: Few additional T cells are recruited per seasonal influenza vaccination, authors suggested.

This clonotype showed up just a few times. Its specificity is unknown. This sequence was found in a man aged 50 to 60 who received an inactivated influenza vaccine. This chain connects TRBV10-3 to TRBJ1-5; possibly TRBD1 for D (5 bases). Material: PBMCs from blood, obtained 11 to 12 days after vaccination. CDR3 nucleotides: TGTGCCATCAGTGAAATTGGGATCGTGGGGGGAGGTCAGCCCCAGCATTTT. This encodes CAISEIGIVGGGQPQHF.